These 27 T cell receptor beta chains were all obtained from the same sample, sequenced in a study of cytomegalovirus exposure and HLA in healthy donors. PCR used 60 Vbeta primers and 13 Jbeta primers. Assay: immunoSEQ multiplex PCR; the TCRdb copy retains only in-frame clones and omits some. The table lists roughly 150,000 clones, less than 90% of them singletons, with around 4.1% in the top ten. Sequencing used PBMCs. These receptor sequences come from a man aged 50 to 60 in good health and CMV-seropositive.

The chain couples TRBV5-5 to TRBJ1-1; no firm D call. Trimming removed 4 bases from V and 0 bases from J, with 10 bases in between. Germline V gene data show CDR1 as SGHKS and CDR2 as YYEKEE (reference sequence). The CDR3 extends over 14 amino acids. The CDR3 region has the DNA TGTGCCAGCAGCCGCGACGGGATGAACACTGAAGCTTTCTTT. Amino acid sequence: CASSRDGMNTEAFF.

Worth noting for this clone: One end of the junction varies from germline; a read error may be responsible. The CDR3 protein is CASSDLPRDSGGYTF. The CDR3, as DNA: TGTGCCAGCAGTGATCTCCCTCGGGACAGCGGAGGCTATACCTTC. The chain has TRBV2 and TRBJ1-2; TRBD1 aligns across 7 bases. The CDR3 loop spans 15 amino acids. Per germline, CDR1 SNHLY and CDR2 FYNNEI.

The rearrangement joins TRBV7-9 to TRBJ2-1, with D possibly matching TRBD1 (6 bases). Germline values: CDR1 SEHNR, CDR2 FQNEAQ (reference sequence). V lost 5 bases and J 4 bases, leaving 18 bases between the germline ends. The CDR3 consists of 16 residues. The CDR3, as DNA: TGTGCCAGCAGCCTCCCGGGACAACCATTTTACAATGAGCAGTTCTTC. Protein sequence: CASSLPGQPFYNEQFF.

This chain connects TRBV27 to TRBJ2-5, with a weak D call TRBD2 (5 bases). Judging by the DNA end, TRBJ2-7 fits better; the J call may be wrong. The CDR3 has 13 residues. Germline V gene lookup returns CDR1 MNHEY and CDR2 SMNVEV (reference sequence). The CDR3 spells CASSYGKSYEQYF. In DNA form, the CDR3 reads TGTGCCAGCAGTTACGGGAAGAGCTACGAGCAGTACTTC.

The V gene is TRBV2, the J gene TRBJ1-2; 9 nucleotides match TRBD1. The CDR3 extends over 20 amino acids. V shed 5 bases and J 4 bases; nucleotides not matched to a gene: 23. The germline CDR1 and CDR2 sequences are SNHLY and FYNNEI. In nucleotides, the CDR3 is TGTGCCAGCAGTCCTTCGCTCCCGGGACAGGGTAAACGGTTGTCCTATGGCTACACCTTC. This sequence encodes CASSPSLPGQGKRLSYGYTF. The whole variable domain, filled in from reference TRBV2 and TRBJ1-2, reads EPEVTQTPSHQVTQMGQEVILRCVPISNHLYFYWYRQILGQKVEFLVSFYNNEISEKSEIFDDQFSVERPDGSNFTLKIRSTKLEDSAMYFCASSPSLPGQGKRLSYGYTFGSGTRLTVV.

The chain employs TRBV9 and TRBJ1-2; 7 bases are shared with TRBD1. This CDR3 has 15 residues. The V segment lost 4 bases and the J segment 4 bases; nucleotides outside the gene matches: 10. From germline, CDR1 is SGDLS and CDR2 YYNGEE. This CDR3 reads CASSTGQVNIYGYTF. The CDR3 DNA is TGTGCCAGCAGCACCGGACAGGTGAACATCTATGGCTACACCTTC.

This clone was counted only a few times. The chain uses TRBV6-1 and TRBJ1-5; D perhaps matches TRBD1 (5 bases). The V gene's germline CDR1 is MNHNS and CDR2 SASEGT. The V gene lost 0 bases and the J gene lost 4 bases, with 13 bases spanning the gap. The CDR3 sequence is 16 residues long. The CDR3 here is CASSEAGGIGNQPQHF. In DNA, the CDR3 is TGTGCCAGCAGTGAAGCTGGGGGGATAGGTAATCAGCCCCAGCATTTT.

The J gene is TRBJ1-2, the V gene TRBV29-1; 10 bases match TRBD1. The germline CDR1 and CDR2 sequences are SQVTM and ANQGSEA. J lost 7 bases, V lost 3 bases, and 8 bases had no gene match. This CDR3 spans 14 amino acids. The CDR3 DNA is TGCAGCGTTGACGACAGGGGGCTCTATCTTGGCTACACCTTC. This encodes CSVDDRGLYLGYTF.

The chain combines TRBV7-2 with TRBJ2-4; 7 bases align to TRBD1. CDR1 and CDR2 (germline): SGHTA, FQGNSA. The trim removed 5 bases at V and 14 bases at J, leaving 12 bases unmatched. This CDR3 region has 13 residues. CDR3 bases: TGTGCCAGCAGCCAATACCCCAGGACAGGCGAGTACTTC. The encoded protein is CASSQYPRTGEYF.

The chain joins TRBV4-1 to TRBJ2-2, with TRBD1 matching over 7 bases. The germline V gene encodes CDR1 MGHRA and CDR2 YSYEKL. CDR3 length: 17 amino acids. J lost 4 bases, V lost 2 bases, and 10 bases had no gene match. The CDR3 sequence is CASSQQTQGWGTGELFF. The CDR3 DNA reads as TGCGCCAGCAGCCAACAGACACAGGGGTGGGGCACCGGGGAGCTGTTTTTT.

The chain combines TRBV28 with TRBJ1-4; TRBD1 might be the D (6 bases). Germline V gene sequence: CDR1 MDHEN, CDR2 SYDVKM. V dropped 0 bases and J dropped 7 bases, with 12 bases sitting between them. This CDR3 has 15 amino acids. CDR3 amino acids: CASSLWGGQSEKLFF. CDR3 DNA sequence: TGTGCCAGCAGTTTATGGGGGGGGCAAAGTGAAAAACTGTTTTTT.

V gene TRBV19 combines with J gene TRBJ2-7; TRBD1 aligns across 9 bases. CDR3 length: 13 amino acids. CDR1 and CDR2 from the germline V gene are LNHDA and SQIVND (reference sequence). With 6 bases clipped from V and 5 bases from J, the junction kept 5 bases outside the gene matches. CDR3 nucleotides: TGTGCCAGTAGAATGGACAGGGGAAACGAGCAGTACTTC. Its protein product is CASRMDRGNEQYF.

The V and J genes are TRBV7-9 and TRBJ2-7, with 7 bases lining up with TRBD1. Germline trimming cut 2 bases from V and 6 bases from J; bases unmatched to any gene: 10. The V gene's germline CDR1 is SEHNR and CDR2 FQNEAQ (reference sequence). The CDR3 has 15 residues. The DNA for the CDR3 is TGTGCCAGCAGCTTATGGGGCCGGGACAGTTCCGAGCAGTACTTC. It encodes CASSLWGRDSSEQYF.

The genes are TRBV27 and TRBJ2-3, with no clear D. Trimming took off 1 base at V and 5 bases at J, with 7 bases between the two ends. The germline V gene encodes CDR1 MNHEY and CDR2 SMNVEV (reference sequence). The CDR3 runs to 13 residues. CDR3 sequence (DNA): TGTGCCAGCAGTTTATGGCCCAGAGATACGCAGTATTTT. It specifies CASSLWPRDTQYF.

This clone was counted once. The J gene is TRBJ2-7, the V gene TRBV25-1, with TRBD2 matching 7 bases. This CDR3 has 13 residues. V lost 1 base to trimming and J lost 6 bases; unmatched junction nucleotides: 3. CDR1 and CDR2 from the germline V gene are MGHDK and SYGVNS. The CDR3 DNA reads as TGTGCCAGCAGTGAATGGGGGGGTAGCGAGCAGTACTTC. It yields the protein CASSEWGGSEQYF.

The DNA of the CDR3 is TGTGCCAGCAGTAACAGGGCTTATAGCAATCAGCCCCAGCATTTT. Amino acids: CASSNRAYSNQPQHF. The rearrangement links TRBV2 to TRBJ1-5, with D tentatively TRBD1 (6 bases). This CDR3 is built from 15 residues. With 5 bases removed from V and 0 bases from J, the gap between germline ends came to 11 bases. CDR1 SNHLY and CDR2 FYNNEI come from the germline V gene.

The chain joins TRBV5-1 to TRBJ2-5; TRBD2 matches 12 bases. There are 16 residues in the CDR3. CDR1 and CDR2 from the germline V gene are SGHRS and YFSETQ. With 1 base clipped from V and 2 bases from J, the junction kept 3 bases outside the gene matches. Here the CDR3 reads CASSLSLAGGQETQYF. The CDR3 DNA reads TGCGCCAGCAGCTTGTCTCTAGCGGGAGGGCAAGAGACCCAGTACTTC.

V and J are TRBV28 and TRBJ2-2; tentative D call: TRBD1 (6 bases). V was cut by 5 bases and J by 0 bases, with 13 bases left in between. This CDR3 spans 16 amino acids. Germline V lookup: CDR1 MDHEN, CDR2 SYDVKM. CDR3 coding DNA: TGTGCCAGCAGTATGGACAGATCCACGAACACCGGGGAGCTGTTTTTT. Its translation: CASSMDRSTNTGELFF.

The chain links TRBV14 to TRBJ2-7; 9 bases are shared with TRBD2. Germline-derived CDR1 and CDR2 are SGHDN and FVKESK. V was pared by 2 bases and J by 2 bases, with 4 bases of the junction left unmatched. The CDR3 has 15 amino acids. CDR3 in amino acids: CASSQWASGAYEQYF. The CDR3 DNA is TGTGCCAGCAGCCAATGGGCTAGCGGGGCCTACGAGCAGTACTTC. The variable domain in full, completed from reference TRBV14 and TRBJ2-7, reads EAGVTQFPSHSVIEKGQTVTLRCDPISGHDNLYWYRRVMGKEIKFLLHFVKESKQDESGMPNNRFLAERTGGTYSTLKVQPAELEDSGVYFCASSQWASGAYEQYFGPGTRLTVT.

The chain uses TRBV15 and TRBJ2-1; 9 bases are shared with TRBD2. The CDR3 is 15 residues long. Unmatched junction bases numbered 3, after V lost 0 bases and J lost 6 bases. Germline loops: CDR1 LNHNV, CDR2 YYDKDF (reference sequence). CDR3 in DNA: TGTGCCACCAGCAGAGATCGGCGGGAGGGCAATGAGCAGTTCTTC. Translated, it gives CATSRDRREGNEQFF.

This clone was picked up a small number of times. This chain uses TRBV5-5 with TRBJ2-2, with 8 bases fitting TRBD1. The CDR3 is 15 residues long. Germline-derived CDR1 and CDR2 are SGHKS and YYEKEE (reference sequence). V lost 9 bases and J lost 1; bases outside the gene matches: 8. This chain's CDR3 is CATRPGTGNTGELFF. CDR3 nucleotides: TGTGCCACTCGCCCCGGGACAGGGAACACCGGGGAGCTGTTTTTT.

This clone appeared once. V usage is TRBV5-1 and J usage is TRBJ2-1, with D hard to call. The germline gives CDR1 SGHRS, CDR2 YFSETQ. Trimming stripped 0 bases from V and 0 bases from J, with 10 bases between. CDR3 size: 16 residues. This CDR3 is CASSLDPSSSYNEQFF. The CDR3 DNA reads TGCGCCAGCAGCTTGGATCCGTCCTCCTCCTACAATGAGCAGTTCTTC.

The chain has TRBV9 and TRBJ2-3; a weak D match, TRBD2 (5 bases). The germline CDR1 and CDR2 sequences are SGDLS and YYNGEE. V dropped 6 bases and J dropped 5 bases, with 10 bases sitting between them. This CDR3 contains 12 residues. CDR3 in DNA: TGTGCCAGCAAGGCCGGAGGAGATACGCAGTATTTT. Translating it yields CASKAGGDTQYF.

This chain links TRBV2 with TRBJ2-3, with 8 nucleotides matching TRBD2. Germline V gene sequence: CDR1 SNHLY, CDR2 FYNNEI. The CDR3 is made up of 14 amino acids. V gave up 3 bases and J gave up 4 bases; unmatched junction bases: 3. The CDR3 protein is CASSDGGAPDTQYF. DNA of the CDR3: TGTGCCAGCAGTGACGGGGGGGCCCCAGATACGCAGTATTTT.

The rearrangement links TRBV5-1 to TRBJ2-7; 7 bases match TRBD1. Germline values: CDR1 SGHRS, CDR2 YFSETQ. The CDR3 has 13 amino acids. V lost 0 bases and J lost 5; bases outside the gene matches: 2. CDR3 DNA: TGCGCCAGCAGCTTGGGACAGGGTGACGAGCAGTACTTC. Its translation: CASSLGQGDEQYF.

V gene TRBV6-4 combines with J gene TRBJ1-6; 7 nucleotides match TRBD1. V gave up 5 bases and J gave up 10 bases; unmatched junction bases: 11. This CDR3 region has 15 residues. The V gene's germline CDR1 is MRHNA and CDR2 SNTAGT. CDR3 coding DNA: TGTGCCAGCAGTCTCACAGGGGAAGGGGAATCACCCCTCCACTTT. It is translated as CASSLTGEGESPLHF.

J is TRBJ2-7 and V is TRBV19; 12 bases agree with TRBD2. There are 19 residues in the CDR3. V lost 1 base to trimming and J lost 0 bases; unmatched junction nucleotides: 10. From germline, CDR1 is LNHDA and CDR2 SQIVND (reference sequence). DNA for the CDR3: TGTGCCAGTAGTATAGGGGCTAGCGGGGGGGACCGATTCTCCTACGAGCAGTACTTC. Residues: CASSIGASGGDRFSYEQYF.